Listed here are 5 T cell receptor beta chains from one sample, sequenced in a study of vaccination and CD4 T cells after COVID-19. Noted treatment: approximately nine-day PBMC culture with coronavirus spike peptide pools or control peptides (ViraFEST assay). The study sequenced cultured CD4+ T cell DNA using the Oncomine TCR Beta short-read assay. TCRdb called the PCR reads again in MiXCR, with one record for every CDR3 protein. The sample has 4,000 to 4,500 distinct CDR3 sequences; about a quarter are singletons. No antigen is known for these receptors. The sample comprised CD4+ T cells from blood, cultured in vitro. The origin of the receptors is a human donor who had recovered from COVID-19.

This clonotype appeared a few times. The chain couples TRBV7-9 to TRBJ1-2, with D unclear. Trimming cost V 5 bases and J 4 bases, with 11 bases left between them. The germline gives CDR1 SEHNR, CDR2 FQNEAQ (reference sequence). CDR3 size: 13 residues. The CDR3 DNA reads TGTGCCAGCAGCCAAAACGGGGTCTATGGCTACACCTTC. Protein sequence: CASSQNGVYGYTF.

The genes are TRBV5-8 and TRBJ2-7; D not certain. Trimming pared 5 bases from V and 3 bases from J, leaving 15 bases between. The CDR3 loop spans 14 amino acids. Germline lookup yields CDR1 SGHTS and CDR2 YDEGEE. The DNA of the CDR3 is TGTGCCAGCAGGCGGCGAAGGGCTAACTACGAGCAGTACTTC. Its translation: CASRRRRANYEQYF.

The chain combines TRBV28 with TRBJ1-2; 8 bases agree with TRBD1. CDR3 length equals 14 residues. The germline V gene encodes CDR1 MDHEN and CDR2 SYDVKM. The trim removed 4 bases at V and 3 bases at J, leaving 4 bases unmatched. CDR3 sequence reads: CASSSRGLDYGYTF. CDR3 coding DNA: TGTGCCAGCAGTTCCAGGGGGCTCGACTATGGCTACACCTTC.

This chain connects TRBV12-5 to TRBJ2-3; D unresolved. The CDR3 is made up of 13 amino acids. Germline CDR1 and CDR2: LGHNT and FRNRAP. The V and J ends lost 0 bases and 4 bases respectively, with 5 bases between them. CDR3 DNA sequence: TGTGCTAGTGGTTTGGTAGGCCCAGATACGCAGTATTTT. Translated, it gives CASGLVGPDTQYF.

The V and J genes are TRBV12-3 or TRBV12-4 and TRBJ1-2; D remains unclear. This CDR3 spans 15 amino acids. V lost 6 bases and J lost 0, with 14 bases in between. CDR3 loop: CASSLLIDTNYGYTF. CDR3 nucleotide sequence: TGTGCCAGCAGCCTGCTGATAGATACTAACTATGGCTACACCTTC.